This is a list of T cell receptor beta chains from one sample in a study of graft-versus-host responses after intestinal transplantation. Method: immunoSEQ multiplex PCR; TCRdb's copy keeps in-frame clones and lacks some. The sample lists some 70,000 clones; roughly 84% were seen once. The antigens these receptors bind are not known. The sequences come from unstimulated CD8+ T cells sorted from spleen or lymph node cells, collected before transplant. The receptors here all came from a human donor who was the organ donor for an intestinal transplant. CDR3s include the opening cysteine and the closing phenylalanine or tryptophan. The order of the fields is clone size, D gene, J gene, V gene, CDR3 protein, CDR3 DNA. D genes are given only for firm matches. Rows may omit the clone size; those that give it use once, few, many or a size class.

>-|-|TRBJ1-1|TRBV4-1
CASSRGEATEAFF
TGCGCCAGCAGCCGAGGGGAGGCAACTGAAGCTTTCTTT
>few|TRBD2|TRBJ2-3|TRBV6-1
CASSARRTSGGDTDTQYF
TGTGCCAGCAGTGCTAGACGGACTAGCGGGGGGGACACAGATACGCAGTATTTT
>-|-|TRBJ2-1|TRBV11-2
CASSPTLFDEQFF
TGTGCCAGCAGCCCAACCCTATTCGATGAGCAGTTCTTC
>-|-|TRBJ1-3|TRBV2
CASSLSPGPLGNTIYF
TGTGCCAGCAGCCTCTCACCGGGACCGCTTGGAAACACCATATATTTT
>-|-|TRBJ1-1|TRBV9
CASSVGPNTEAFF
TGTGCCAGCAGCGTAGGCCCGAACACTGAAGCTTTCTTT
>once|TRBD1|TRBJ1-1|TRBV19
CASSPPGQGAWGTEAFF
TGTGCCAGTAGCCCACCGGGACAGGGGGCATGGGGGACTGAAGCTTTCTTT
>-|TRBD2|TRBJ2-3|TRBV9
CASSVVPSGGADTQYF
TGTGCCAGCAGCGTAGTCCCTAGCGGGGGCGCAGATACGCAGTATTTT
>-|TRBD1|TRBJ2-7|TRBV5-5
CASSGPGQGIYEQYF
TGTGCCAGCAGCGGTCCGGGACAGGGAATCTACGAGCAGTACTTC
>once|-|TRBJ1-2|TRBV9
CASSGNNRTF
TGTGCCAGCAGCGGTAACAACCGCACCTTC
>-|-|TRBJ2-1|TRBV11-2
CAISSYNEQFF
TGTGCCATTAGCTCCTACAATGAGCAGTTCTTC
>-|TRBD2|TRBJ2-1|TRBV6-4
CASSSSGGSSNEQFF
TGTGCCAGCAGCTCTAGCGGGGGCAGCTCCAATGAGCAGTTCTTC
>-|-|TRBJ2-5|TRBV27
CASSWGSQETQYF
TGTGCCAGCAGTTGGGGCAGCCAAGAGACCCAGTACTTC
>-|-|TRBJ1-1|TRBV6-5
CASSYTLLLNTEAFF
TGTGCCAGCAGTTACACGCTGCTTTTGAACACTGAAGCTTTCTTT
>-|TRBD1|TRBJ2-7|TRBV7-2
CASSLGQGVHEQYF
TGTGCCAGCAGCCTCGGACAGGGGGTTCACGAGCAGTACTTC
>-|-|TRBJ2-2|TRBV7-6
CASSLTGELFF
TGTGCCAGCAGCCTGACCGGGGAGCTGTTTTTT
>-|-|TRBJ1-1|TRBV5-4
CASRGDSNTEAFF
TGTGCCAGCAGAGGCGACTCGAACACTGAAGCTTTCTTT
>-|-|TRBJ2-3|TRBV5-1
CASSPPVGRWGDTQYF
TGCGCCAGCAGCCCCCCGGTGGGCAGATGGGGGGATACGCAGTATTTT